One and the same sample provided the 23 T cell receptor beta chains below, sequenced in a study of cytomegalovirus exposure and HLA in healthy donors. It was with 60 Vbeta and 13 Jbeta primers that the PCR ran. Assay used: immunoSEQ multiplex PCR; TCRdb lists only in-frame clones, some missing. This table holds roughly 140,000 clones, roughly 80% found once. The sample consisted of PBMCs. The source of these receptors is a woman aged 40 to 50 in good health and CMV-seronegative.

The rearrangement links TRBV5-1 to TRBJ2-5; TRBD2 matches at 8 bases. Germline V gene data show CDR1 as SGHRS and CDR2 as YFSETQ. The CDR3 has 15 amino acids. With V trimmed by 6 bases and J by 3 bases, 10 bases remained unmatched. CDR3 bases: TGCGCCAGCAAACCCCTAGGAGCGGGAGAAGAGACCCAGTACTTC. Protein product: CASKPLGAGEETQYF.

A remark on this clone: The sample has other DNA sequences that encode this CDR3 too. The rearrangement joins TRBV9 to TRBJ1-2, with 8 bases fitting TRBD1. CDR3 length equals 14 residues. Trimming removed 3 bases from V and 4 bases from J; junction bases left unmatched: 5. Looked up from germline, CDR1 is SGDLS and CDR2 is YYNGEE. The CDR3 spells CASSEPQGGYGYTF. In DNA, the CDR3 is TGTGCCAGCAGCGAACCACAGGGGGGCTATGGCTACACCTTC.

This clone was seen a single time. The genes are TRBV18 and TRBJ2-2, with TRBD2 matching over 10 bases. Germline assignment: CDR1 KGHSH and CDR2 LQKENI. The CDR3 sequence is 18 residues long. The V gene end was trimmed by 2 bases and the J gene end by 5 bases; junction bases not matched to a gene: 11. Here the CDR3 DNA reads TGTGCCAGCTCACCATGGCCCAGCGGGGGGGCCGGAACCGGGGAGCTGTTTTTT. The encoded protein is CASSPWPSGGAGTGELFF.

The gene calls are TRBV28 and TRBJ1-2; D possibly corresponds to TRBD1 (6 bases). Trimming left V 6 bases short and J 3 bases short, with 14 bases between. The CDR3 length is 14 residues. Germline loops: CDR1 MDHEN, CDR2 SYDVKM. CDR3 nucleotide sequence: TGTGCCAGCAGCCTTCCGGGACAAGACTATGGCTACACCTTC. Protein sequence: CASSLPGQDYGYTF.

The rearrangement links TRBV5-1 to TRBJ2-4, with a weak D call TRBD1 (6 bases). Germline V gene sequence: CDR1 SGHRS, CDR2 YFSETQ. The CDR3 sequence is 16 residues long. The V and J ends lost 0 bases and 0 bases respectively, with 10 bases between them. The CDR3 spells CASSLVGTLAKNIQYF. The CDR3 DNA sequence: TGCGCCAGCAGCTTGGTAGGGACACTAGCCAAAAACATTCAGTACTTC.

The chain is built from TRBV6-5 and TRBJ1-1, with TRBD1 identical over 9 bases. The germline CDR1 and CDR2 sequences are MNHEY and SVGAGI. CDR3 length equals 14 residues. After removal of 6 bases from V and 4 bases from J, the junction contained 6 bases not matched to a gene. As DNA, the CDR3 is TGTGCCAGCAGCCGGGACAGGGTCGGCACTGAAGCTTTCTTT. This gives the protein CASSRDRVGTEAFF.

In DNA form, the CDR3 reads TGTGCCAGCAGCTTAGGATCCGGGACTCCCTACAATGAGCAGTTCTTC. Protein sequence: CASSLGSGTPYNEQFF. This rearrangement joins TRBV13 to TRBJ2-1; possible D gene TRBD2, 6 bases. Trimming removed 0 bases from V and 2 bases from J, with 11 bases in between. This CDR3 region has 16 residues. Germline lookup yields CDR1 PRHDT and CDR2 FYEKMQ (reference sequence). Combining the CDR3 with reference TRBV13 and TRBJ2-1 gives the whole variable domain AAGVIQSPRHLIKEKRETATLKCYPIPRHDTVYWYQQGPGQDPQFLISFYEKMQSDKGSIPDRFSAQQFSDYHSELNMSSLELGDSALYFCASSLGSGTPYNEQFFGPGTRLTVL.

This rearrangement joins TRBV9 to TRBJ2-1; TRBD2 matches at 12 bases. This CDR3 has 15 amino acids. Germline V gene data show CDR1 as SGDLS and CDR2 as YYNGEE. The junction had 2 bases not matched to a gene; V was cut back by 3 bases and J by 4 bases. The CDR3 reads CASSATSGRYNEQFF. The CDR3 DNA follows: TGTGCCAGCAGCGCGACTAGCGGGAGATACAATGAGCAGTTCTTC. The complete variable domain, with remaining parts taken from reference TRBV9 and TRBJ2-1, reads DSGVTQTPKHLITATGQRVTLRCSPRSGDLSVYWYQQSLDQGLQFLIQYYNGEERAKGNILERFSAQQFPDLHSELNLSSLELGDSALYFCASSATSGRYNEQFFGPGTRLTVL.

The rearrangement links TRBV30 to TRBJ1-5; D may be TRBD1 (5 bases). The germline gives CDR1 GTSNPN, CDR2 SVGIG (reference sequence). The CDR3 has 14 residues. V lost 2 bases and J lost 6, with 14 bases in between. CDR3: CAWSRREFLQPQHF. As DNA, the CDR3 is TGTGCCTGGAGTCGCAGGGAATTTCTTCAGCCCCAGCATTTT. The full variable domain, with the rest looked up from reference TRBV30 and TRBJ1-5, is SQTIHQWPATLVQPVGSPLSLECTVEGTSNPNLYWYRQAAGRGLQLLFYSVGIGQISSEVPQNLSASRPQDRQFILSSKKLLLSDSGFYLCAWSRREFLQPQHFGDGTRLSIL.

This chain uses TRBV11-2 with TRBJ2-4; TRBD2 matches 7 bases. Germline trimming cut 2 bases from V and 0 bases from J; bases unmatched to any gene: 7. Per the germline V gene, CDR1 is SGHAT and CDR2 is FQNNGV. The CDR3 has 17 amino acids. CDR3 DNA: TGTGCCAGCAGCTTATGGCTAGCGGAGATAGCCAAAAACATTCAGTACTTC. Amino acid sequence: CASSLWLAEIAKNIQYF.

V and J are TRBV10-1 and TRBJ1-1; 8 bases line up with TRBD1. The CDR3 is 14 amino acids. V dropped 4 bases and J dropped 6; count of bases not matched to a gene: 7. The germline V gene has CDR1 WNHNN and CDR2 SYGVQD (reference sequence). The CDR3 sequence: CASSGTTGVPEAFF. The CDR3 DNA follows: TGCGCCAGCAGTGGGACGACAGGGGTACCTGAAGCTTTCTTT.

The V gene is TRBV6-1, the J gene TRBJ1-4; D is possibly TRBD1 (5 bases). The CDR3 extends over 13 amino acids. The V gene's germline CDR1 is MNHNS and CDR2 SASEGT. The V gene lost 4 bases and the J gene lost 8 bases, with 11 bases spanning the gap. DNA of the CDR3: TGTGCCAGCAGTGTCATGGAGGGGGAAAAACTGTTTTTT. Amino acid sequence: CASSVMEGEKLFF.

The chain carries TRBV27 and TRBJ2-5; no definite D call. Germline values: CDR1 MNHEY, CDR2 SMNVEV (reference sequence). The CDR3 loop spans 14 amino acids. The V end was cut by 3 bases, the J end by 5 bases, with 13 bases between. CDR3 sequence (DNA): TGTGCCAGCAGTTTGACTCTCGGCCGGGAGACCCAGTACTTC. Translation: CASSLTLGRETQYF.

V and J are TRBV28 and TRBJ1-5; 9 positions agree with TRBD1. The CDR3 extends over 14 amino acids. CDR1 and CDR2 from the germline V gene are MDHEN and SYDVKM. V shed 6 bases and J 5 bases; nucleotides not matched to a gene: 5. For the CDR3, the DNA is TGTGCCAGCAGACCCGGACAGGGGTATCAGCCCCAGCATTTT. Protein product: CASRPGQGYQPQHF. Together with reference TRBV28 and TRBJ1-5, the CDR3 gives the full variable domain: DVKVTQSSRYLVKRTGEKVFLECVQDMDHENMFWYRQDPGLGLRLIYFSYDVKMKEKGDIPEGYSVSREKKERFSLILESASTNQTSMYLCASRPGQGYQPQHFGDGTRLSIL.

The chain employs TRBV1 and TRBJ2-7; TRBD2, the table's D call, lacks a check against the DNA. TRBV1 is a recognized pseudogene. CDR3 length: 16 residues. Here the CDR3 reads CTSSHSTLPPAYEQYF. The CDR3 nucleotides read TGCACCAGCAGCCATAGTACACTACCCCCGGCATACGAGCAGTACTTC.

This chain connects TRBV10-1 to TRBJ2-1; 15 bases are a match to TRBD2. The CDR3 length is 17 residues. Looked up from germline, CDR1 is WNHNN and CDR2 is SYGVQD (reference sequence). The J segment lost 4 bases and the V segment lost 4 bases, leaving 5 bases of the junction unmatched. CDR3 bases: TGCGCCAGCAGTGGGCCGGGGACTAGCGGGAGGTACAATGAGCAGTTCTTC. Protein product: CASSGPGTSGRYNEQFF.

This clone has a single count. V and J are TRBV14 and TRBJ2-1; 11 nucleotides line up with TRBD2. CDR3 length equals 15 residues. From germline, CDR1 is SGHDN and CDR2 FVKESK. The V gene end was trimmed by 6 bases and the J gene end by 3 bases; junction bases not matched to a gene: 4. CDR3 in amino acids: CASSGGTSGYNEQFF. CDR3 in DNA: TGTGCCAGCAGTGGCGGGACTAGCGGCTACAATGAGCAGTTCTTC.

The V call is TRBV7-9, the J call TRBJ1-2; D is uncertain. This CDR3 comprises 14 residues. V lost 2 bases and J lost 4, with 11 bases in between. Germline V gene sequence: CDR1 SEHNR, CDR2 FQNEAQ (reference sequence). CDR3 amino acids: CASSLNAVSYGYTF. CDR3 DNA: TGTGCCAGCAGCTTAAATGCAGTTTCCTATGGCTACACCTTC.

This clone was seen only a few times. The chain combines TRBV10-3 with TRBJ2-1; 10 nucleotides agree with TRBD1. Germline V gives CDR1 ENHRY, CDR2 SYGVKD. The CDR3 length is 15 residues. V shed 2 bases and J 8 bases; nucleotides not matched to a gene: 6. The CDR3 DNA follows: TGTGCCATCAGTGAGGGGACAGGGGATAGGGATGAGCAGTTCTTC. It specifies CAISEGTGDRDEQFF.

J is TRBJ2-5 and V is TRBV14, with TRBD2 identical over 13 bases. The CDR3 has 13 amino acids. The germline CDR1 and CDR2 sequences are SGHDN and FVKESK. V shed 8 bases and J 5 bases; nucleotides not matched to a gene: 2. The CDR3 spells CASGGLAGETQYF. CDR3 nucleotides: TGTGCCAGCGGGGGACTAGCGGGGGAGACCCAGTACTTC.

V and J are TRBV5-1 and TRBJ1-2, with D hard to call. The CDR3 runs to 13 residues. CDR1 and CDR2 (germline): SGHRS, YFSETQ. Trimming shortened V by 1 base and J by 6 bases, and 10 bases separated the two germline ends. In DNA form, the CDR3 reads TGCGCCAGCAGCTTGATGGCACAGAATGGCTACACCTTC. Its translation is CASSLMAQNGYTF.

The rearrangement links TRBV21-1 to TRBJ1-4; the table's D call, TRBD1, was not checked against the DNA. TRBV21-1 is a recognized pseudogene. This CDR3 is built from 17 residues. This CDR3 is CASSKGRAPGLGEKLFF. CDR3 bases: TGTGCCAGCAGCAAAGGAAGGGCCCCAGGGTTGGGGGAAAAACTGTTTTTT.

The V call is TRBV15, the J call TRBJ2-1; D is ambiguous. Trimming took off 0 bases at V and 4 bases at J, with 13 bases between the two ends. The germline V gene has CDR1 LNHNV and CDR2 YYDKDF (reference sequence). There are 16 residues in the CDR3. The CDR3 bases are TGTGCCACCAGCAGAGATCGACCCAACAGTTACAATGAGCAGTTCTTC. Its translation is CATSRDRPNSYNEQFF.